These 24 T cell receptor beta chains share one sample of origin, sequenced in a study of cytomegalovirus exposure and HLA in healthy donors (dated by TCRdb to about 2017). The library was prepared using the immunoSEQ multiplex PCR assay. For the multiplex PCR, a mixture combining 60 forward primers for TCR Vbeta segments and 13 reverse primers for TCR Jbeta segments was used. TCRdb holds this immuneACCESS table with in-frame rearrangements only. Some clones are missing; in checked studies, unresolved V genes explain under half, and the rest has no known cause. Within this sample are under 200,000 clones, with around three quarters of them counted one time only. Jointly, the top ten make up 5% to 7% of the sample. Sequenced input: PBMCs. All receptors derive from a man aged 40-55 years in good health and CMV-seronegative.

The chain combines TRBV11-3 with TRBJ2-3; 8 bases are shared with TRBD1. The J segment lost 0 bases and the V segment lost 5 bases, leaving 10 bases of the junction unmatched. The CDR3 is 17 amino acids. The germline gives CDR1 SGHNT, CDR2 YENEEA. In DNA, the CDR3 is TGTGCCAGCAGCGCCACAGGGGGGAGATCTAGCACAGATACGCAGTATTTT. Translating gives CASSATGGRSSTDTQYF.

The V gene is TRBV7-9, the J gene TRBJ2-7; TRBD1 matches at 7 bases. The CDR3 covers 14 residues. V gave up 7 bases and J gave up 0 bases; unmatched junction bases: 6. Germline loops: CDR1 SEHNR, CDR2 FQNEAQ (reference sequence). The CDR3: CASNRGDSSYEQYF. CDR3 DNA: TGTGCCAGCAACAGGGGCGATAGCTCCTACGAGCAGTACTTC.

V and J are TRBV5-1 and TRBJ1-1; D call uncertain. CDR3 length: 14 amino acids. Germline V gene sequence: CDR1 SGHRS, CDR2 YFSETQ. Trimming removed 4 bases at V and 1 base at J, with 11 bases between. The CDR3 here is CASSANPGNTEAFF. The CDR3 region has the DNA TGCGCCAGCAGCGCCAACCCAGGGAACACTGAAGCTTTCTTT.

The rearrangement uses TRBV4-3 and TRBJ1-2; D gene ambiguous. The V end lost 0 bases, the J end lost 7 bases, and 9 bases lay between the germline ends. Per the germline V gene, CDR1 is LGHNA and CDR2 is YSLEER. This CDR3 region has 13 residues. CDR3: CASSQDERGGYTF. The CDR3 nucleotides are TGCGCCAGCAGCCAAGATGAACGGGGTGGCTACACCTTC.

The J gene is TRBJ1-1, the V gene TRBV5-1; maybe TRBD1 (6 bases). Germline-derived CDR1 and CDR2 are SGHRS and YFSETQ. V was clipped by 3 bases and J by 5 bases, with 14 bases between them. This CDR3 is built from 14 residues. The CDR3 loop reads CASSYLEGGTEAFF. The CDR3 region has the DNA TGCGCCAGCAGCTACCTAGAGGGGGGGACTGAAGCTTTCTTT.

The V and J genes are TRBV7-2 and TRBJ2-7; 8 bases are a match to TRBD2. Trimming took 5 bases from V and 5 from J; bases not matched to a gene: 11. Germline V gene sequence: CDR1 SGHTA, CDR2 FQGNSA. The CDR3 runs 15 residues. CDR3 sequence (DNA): TGTGCCAGCAGCCCGGGAGGGTGGGGGCCCAACGAGCAGTACTTC. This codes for CASSPGGWGPNEQYF. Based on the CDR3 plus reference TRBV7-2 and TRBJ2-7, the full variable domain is GAGVSQSPSNKVTEKGKDVELRCDPISGHTALYWYRQSLGQGLEFLIYFQGNSAPDKSGLPSDRFSAERTGGSVSTLTIQRTQQEDSAVYLCASSPGGWGPNEQYFGPGTRLTVT.

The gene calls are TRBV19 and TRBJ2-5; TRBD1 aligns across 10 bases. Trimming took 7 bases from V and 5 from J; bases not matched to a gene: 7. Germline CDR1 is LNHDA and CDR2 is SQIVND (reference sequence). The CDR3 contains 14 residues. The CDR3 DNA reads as TGTGCCAGTATCCCGACAGGGGGCTTGGAGACCCAGTACTTC. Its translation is CASIPTGGLETQYF.

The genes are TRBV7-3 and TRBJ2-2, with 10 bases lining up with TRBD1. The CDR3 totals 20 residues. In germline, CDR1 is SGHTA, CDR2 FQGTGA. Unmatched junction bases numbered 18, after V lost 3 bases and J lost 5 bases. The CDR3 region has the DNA TGTGCCAGCAGCTTTCCCCCCCGCTACACGGGACAGGGGCGTACCGGGGAGCTGTTTTTT. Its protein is CASSFPPRYTGQGRTGELFF.

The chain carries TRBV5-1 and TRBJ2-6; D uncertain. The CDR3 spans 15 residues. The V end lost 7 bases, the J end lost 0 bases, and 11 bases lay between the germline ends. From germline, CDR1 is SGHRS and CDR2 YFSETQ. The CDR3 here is CASEVASSGANVLTF. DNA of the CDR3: TGCGCCAGCGAGGTGGCGAGCTCTGGGGCCAACGTCCTGACTTTC.

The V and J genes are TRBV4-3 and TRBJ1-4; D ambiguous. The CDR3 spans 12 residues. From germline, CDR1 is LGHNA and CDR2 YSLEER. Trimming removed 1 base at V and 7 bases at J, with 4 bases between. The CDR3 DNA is TGCGCCAGCAGCCAAGTCGGTGAAAAACTGTTTTTT. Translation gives CASSQVGEKLFF.

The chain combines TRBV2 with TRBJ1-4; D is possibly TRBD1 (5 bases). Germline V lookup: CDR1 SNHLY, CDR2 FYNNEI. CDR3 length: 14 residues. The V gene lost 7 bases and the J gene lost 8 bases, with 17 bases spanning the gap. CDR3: CASTLEGIYEKLFF. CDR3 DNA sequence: TGTGCCAGCACCCTGGAGGGGATATACGAAAAACTGTTTTTT. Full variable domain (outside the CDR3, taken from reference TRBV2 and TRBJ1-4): EPEVTQTPSHQVTQMGQEVILRCVPISNHLYFYWYRQILGQKVEFLVSFYNNEISEKSEIFDDQFSVERPDGSNFTLKIRSTKLEDSAMYFCASTLEGIYEKLFFGSGTQLSVL.

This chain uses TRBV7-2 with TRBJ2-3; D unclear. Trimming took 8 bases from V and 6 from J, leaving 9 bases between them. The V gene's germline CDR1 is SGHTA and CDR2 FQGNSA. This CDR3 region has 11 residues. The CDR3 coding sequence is TGTGCCAGCCGCACCCGGGATACGCAGTATTTT. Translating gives CASRTRDTQYF.

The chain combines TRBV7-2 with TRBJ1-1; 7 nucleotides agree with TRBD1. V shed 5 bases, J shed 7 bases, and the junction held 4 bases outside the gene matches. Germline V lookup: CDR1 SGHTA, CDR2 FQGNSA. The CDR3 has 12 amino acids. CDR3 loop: CASSIRTGEAFF. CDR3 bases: TGTGCCAGCAGCATTCGGACAGGTGAAGCTTTCTTT.

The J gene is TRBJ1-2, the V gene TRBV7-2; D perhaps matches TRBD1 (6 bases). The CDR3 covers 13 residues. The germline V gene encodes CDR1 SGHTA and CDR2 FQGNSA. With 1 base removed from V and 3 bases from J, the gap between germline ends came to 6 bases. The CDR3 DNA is TGTGCCAGCAGCTTAGACAGGGACTATGGCTACACCTTC. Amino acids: CASSLDRDYGYTF.

The CDR3 region is CASSPREQGPGNTIYF. The CDR3 DNA follows: TGTGCCAGCTCACCACGGGAACAGGGGCCCGGAAACACCATATATTTT. This sequence joins TRBV18 and TRBJ1-3; 7 bases line up with TRBD1. The germline V gene has CDR1 KGHSH and CDR2 LQKENI. Losses at the gene ends were 1 base for V and 4 bases for J; bases not matched to a gene: 7. The CDR3 runs to 16 residues.

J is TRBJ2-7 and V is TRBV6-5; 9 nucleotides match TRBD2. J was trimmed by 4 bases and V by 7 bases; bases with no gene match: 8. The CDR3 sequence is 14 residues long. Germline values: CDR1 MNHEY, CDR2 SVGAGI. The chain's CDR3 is CASTYSSGAYEQYF. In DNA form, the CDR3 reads TGTGCCAGCACCTACTCTAGCGGGGCATACGAGCAGTACTTC.

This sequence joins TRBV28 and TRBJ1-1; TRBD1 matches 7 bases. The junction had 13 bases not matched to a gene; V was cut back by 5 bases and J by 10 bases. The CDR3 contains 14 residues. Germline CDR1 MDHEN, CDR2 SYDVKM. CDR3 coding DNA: TGTGCCAGCAGTCCCCCAGGGACAGTGGATGTAGCTTTCTTT. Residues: CASSPPGTVDVAFF.

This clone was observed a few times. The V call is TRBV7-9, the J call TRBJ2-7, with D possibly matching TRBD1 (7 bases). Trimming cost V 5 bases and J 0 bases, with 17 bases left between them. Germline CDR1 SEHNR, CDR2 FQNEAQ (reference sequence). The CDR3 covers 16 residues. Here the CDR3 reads CASSANPGGPSYEQYF. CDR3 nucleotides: TGTGCCAGCAGCGCCAACCCAGGGGGGCCCTCCTACGAGCAGTACTTC.

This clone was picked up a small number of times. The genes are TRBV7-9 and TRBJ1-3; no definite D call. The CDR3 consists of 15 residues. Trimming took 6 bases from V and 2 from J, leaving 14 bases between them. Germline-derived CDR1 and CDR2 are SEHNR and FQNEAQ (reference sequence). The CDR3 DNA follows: TGTGCCAGCAGGGAAATAGGCGGAGCTGGAAACACCATATATTTT. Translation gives CASREIGGAGNTIYF.

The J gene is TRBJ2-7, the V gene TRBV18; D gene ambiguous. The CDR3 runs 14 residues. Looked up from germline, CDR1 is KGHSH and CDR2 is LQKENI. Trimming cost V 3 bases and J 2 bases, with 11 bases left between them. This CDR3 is CASSPAASTYEQYF. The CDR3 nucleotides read TGTGCCAGCTCACCTGCTGCGAGTACCTACGAGCAGTACTTC.

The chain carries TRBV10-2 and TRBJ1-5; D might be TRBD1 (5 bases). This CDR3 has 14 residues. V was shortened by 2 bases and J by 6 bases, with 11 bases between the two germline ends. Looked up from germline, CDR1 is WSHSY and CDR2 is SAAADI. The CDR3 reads CASSEGLGAQPQHF. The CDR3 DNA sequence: TGCGCCAGCAGTGAGGGTTTAGGGGCTCAGCCCCAGCATTTT.

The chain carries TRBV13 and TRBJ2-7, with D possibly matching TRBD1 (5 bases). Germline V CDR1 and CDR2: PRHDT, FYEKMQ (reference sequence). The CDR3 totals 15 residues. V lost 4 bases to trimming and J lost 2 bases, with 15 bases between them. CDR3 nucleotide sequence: TGTGCCAGCAGCTCGCGCCGACAGTGGACCTACGAGCAGTACTTC. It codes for CASSSRRQWTYEQYF.

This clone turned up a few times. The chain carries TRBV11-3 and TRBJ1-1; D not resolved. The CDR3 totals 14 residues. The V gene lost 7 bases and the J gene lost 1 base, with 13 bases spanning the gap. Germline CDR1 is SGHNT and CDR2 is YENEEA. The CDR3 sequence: CASKTDGGNTEAFF. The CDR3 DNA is TGTGCCAGCAAGACCGACGGAGGGAACACTGAAGCTTTCTTT.

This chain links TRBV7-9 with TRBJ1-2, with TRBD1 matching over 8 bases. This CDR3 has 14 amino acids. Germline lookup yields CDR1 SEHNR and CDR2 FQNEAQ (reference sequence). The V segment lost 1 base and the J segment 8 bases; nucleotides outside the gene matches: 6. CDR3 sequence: CASSLGTGRGGYTF. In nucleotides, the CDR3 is TGTGCCAGCAGCTTAGGGACAGGGCGAGGCGGCTACACCTTC.